The present T cell receptor (beta chain) was sequenced within a study of blood T cell repertoires in COVID-19. At the level of the study: T cells, B-cell-depleted T cells, or PBMCs provided the cDNA or gDNA that served as material.

Germline lookup yields CDR1 SGHTA and CDR2 FQGNSA. CDR3 length: 16 residues. The V and J ends lost 4 bases and 1 base respectively, with 15 bases between them. Participant-given clinical history determined each cohort assignment. The assay was immunoSEQ multiplex PCR, and TCRdb's table has in-frame clones only and misses some. The table has a few hundred thousand clones, 65% to 85% seen once. Sequencing input: PBMCs or T cells enriched from blood (not recorded which). This sequence originates from a woman aged 35 to 49 who had recovered from COVID-19. This chain joins TRBV7-2 and TRBJ2-3; D gene uncertain. The chain's CDR3 is CASSSLAARGTDTQYF. The CDR3 DNA reads as TGTGCCAGCAGCTCCCTTGCGGCCCGGGGCACAGATACGCAGTATTTT.